This record concerns one TCR beta chain sequence. Antigen specificity is unknown. This specimen includes other DNA sequences encoding the same CDR3. The repertoire was sequenced with immunoSEQ multiplex PCR; TCRdb's copy has only in-frame clones and lacks some. The sample consists of about 110,000 clones, about 88% of them appearing once. V was pared by 4 bases and J by 2 bases, with 1 base of the junction left unmatched. Germline V gene lookup returns CDR1 SQVTM and CDR2 ANQGSEA. There are 14 residues in the CDR3. The data stem from a study of T cell responses to AZD1222 COVID-19 vaccine. Overall study results and limits: Repertoires were sampled only after the peak T cell response. Unmutated regions of variants are reportedly targeted by nearly half of spike-specific TCRs.

Sample: peripheral blood, taken on day 0 of AZD1222 vaccination. The clonotype originates from an adult in good health. The chain joins TRBV29-1 to TRBJ1-5, with 11 bases that match TRBD1. The CDR3 DNA reads as TGCAGCGTTGGGGGACAGGGGGGCAATCAGCCCCAGCATTTT. It yields the protein CSVGGQGGNQPQHF.